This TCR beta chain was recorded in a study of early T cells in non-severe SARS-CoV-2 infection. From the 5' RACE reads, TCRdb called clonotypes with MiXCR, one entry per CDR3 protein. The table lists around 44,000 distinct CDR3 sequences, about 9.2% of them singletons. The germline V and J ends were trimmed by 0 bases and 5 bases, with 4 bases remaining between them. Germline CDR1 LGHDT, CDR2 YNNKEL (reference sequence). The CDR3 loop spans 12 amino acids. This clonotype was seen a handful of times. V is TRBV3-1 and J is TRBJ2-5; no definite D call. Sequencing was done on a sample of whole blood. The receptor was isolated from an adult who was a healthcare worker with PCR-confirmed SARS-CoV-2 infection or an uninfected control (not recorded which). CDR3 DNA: TGTGCCAGCAGCCAAGAAGTGGAGACCCAGTACTTC. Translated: CASSQEVETQYF.